This entry lists 14 T cell receptor beta chains sequenced from one sample in a study of technical replicates of blood from a few donors. Sequencing used immunoSEQ multiplex PCR; TCRdb keeps in-frame clones, though not all of them. The table lists 65,000 to 85,000 clones, approximately 93% of them singletons. The sequencing sample was made of T cells isolated from PBMCs. Receptor source: a human donor in good health.

V gene TRBV6-4 combines with J gene TRBJ2-1; D may be TRBD2 (6 bases). The CDR3 has 15 residues. V dropped 1 base and J dropped 7 bases, with 14 bases sitting between them. Germline V gives CDR1 MRHNA, CDR2 SNTAGT. CDR3 in amino acids: CASSDYGGTGNEQFF. Here the CDR3 DNA reads TGTGCCAGCAGTGACTACGGGGGAACGGGTAATGAGCAGTTCTTC.

This CDR3 is CAWSDGTFGANVLTF. Written as DNA, the CDR3 is TGTGCCTGGAGTGATGGTACATTCGGGGCCAACGTCCTGACTTTC. The V and J genes are TRBV30 and TRBJ2-6; D uncertain. CDR3 length equals 15 residues. Per germline, CDR1 GTSNPN and CDR2 SVGIG (reference sequence). Between the trimmed V and J ends, which lost 1 base and 4 bases, there was a span of 11 bases.

This rearrangement joins TRBV7-9 to TRBJ1-5; no firm D call. The CDR3 is 12 residues long. Germline lookup yields CDR1 SEHNR and CDR2 FQNEAQ (reference sequence). The V end lost 6 bases, the J end lost 3 bases, and 6 bases lay between the germline ends. In DNA, the CDR3 is TGTGCCAGCAGTATAAACAATCAGCCCCAGCATTTT. This encodes CASSINNQPQHF. The complete variable domain, with remaining parts taken from reference TRBV7-9 and TRBJ1-5, reads DTGVSQNPRHKITKRGQNVTFRCDPISEHNRLYWYRQTLGQGPEFLTYFQNEAQLEKSRLLSDRFSAERPKGSFSTLEIQRTEQGDSAMYLCASSINNQPQHFGDGTRLSIL.

V usage is TRBV5-1 and J usage is TRBJ1-2; TRBD1 agrees at 7 bases. Per the germline V gene, CDR1 is SGHRS and CDR2 is YFSETQ. Germline trimming cut 2 bases from V and 4 bases from J; bases unmatched to any gene: 8. The CDR3 loop spans 15 amino acids. The CDR3 region has the DNA TGCGCCAGCAGCTTAAGACAGGGACTCCTCTATGGCTACACCTTC. This translates into CASSLRQGLLYGYTF.

The gene calls are TRBV5-1 and TRBJ2-5; TRBD1 might be the D (5 bases). The CDR3 is 14 amino acids. V was trimmed by 0 bases and J by 5 bases, leaving 11 bases between them. Germline CDR1 SGHRS, CDR2 YFSETQ. Written as DNA, the CDR3 is TGCGCCAGCAGCTTGGCCCAGGGAACCGAGACCCAGTACTTC. It specifies CASSLAQGTETQYF. Based on the CDR3 plus reference TRBV5-1 and TRBJ2-5, the full variable domain is KAGVTQTPRYLIKTRGQQVTLSCSPISGHRSVSWYQQTPGQGLQFLFEYFSETQRNKGNFPGRFSGRQFSNSRSEMNVSTLELGDSALYLCASSLAQGTETQYFGPGTRLLVL.

The chain carries TRBV4-3 and TRBJ2-1; weak D call: TRBD1 (5 bases). CDR1 and CDR2 from the germline V gene are LGHNA and YSLEER. Trimming removed 2 bases from V and 5 bases from J, with 10 bases in between. CDR3 length: 14 residues. This CDR3 reads CASSQMGRDNEQFF. The CDR3 DNA follows: TGCGCCAGCAGCCAAATGGGGCGCGACAATGAGCAGTTCTTC.

The chain recombines TRBV7-2 with TRBJ2-1; 7 bases line up with TRBD2. Germline CDR1 is SGHTA and CDR2 is FQGNSA. V lost 1 base to trimming and J lost 1 base; unmatched junction nucleotides: 1. The CDR3 is made up of 15 amino acids. The CDR3 nucleotides read TGTGCCAGCAGCTTAGACGGGGGGTCCTACAATGAGCAGTTCTTC. Its translation is CASSLDGGSYNEQFF. Filled out from reference TRBV7-2 and TRBJ2-1, the complete variable domain reads GAGVSQSPSNKVTEKGKDVELRCDPISGHTALYWYRQSLGQGLEFLIYFQGNSAPDKSGLPSDRFSAERTGGSVSTLTIQRTQQEDSAVYLCASSLDGGSYNEQFFGPGTRLTVL.

The chain combines TRBV5-6 with TRBJ1-1, with D possibly being TRBD1 (5 bases). Germline lookup yields CDR1 SGHDT and CDR2 YYEEEE. Trimming shortened V by 2 bases and J by 3 bases, and 5 bases separated the two germline ends. The CDR3 consists of 12 residues. This CDR3 is CASSLGDTEAFF. In DNA, the CDR3 is TGTGCCAGCAGCTTAGGGGACACTGAAGCTTTCTTT.

The table lists this clone with a count of one. V gene TRBV6-1 combines with J gene TRBJ1-2; 7 bases agree with TRBD1. Germline lookup yields CDR1 MNHNS and CDR2 SASEGT. CDR3 length equals 14 residues. The V gene end was trimmed by 5 bases and the J gene end by 5 bases; junction bases not matched to a gene: 8. CDR3 sequence reads: CASSQQGPGYGYTF. The CDR3 nucleotides are TGTGCCAGCAGTCAACAGGGGCCGGGGTATGGCTACACCTTC.

The chain recombines TRBV29-1 with TRBJ2-7; possible D gene TRBD2, 5 bases. The CDR3 consists of 14 residues. V was cut by 3 bases and J by 6 bases, with 18 bases left in between. Per the germline V gene, CDR1 is SQVTM and CDR2 is ANQGSEA. The DNA for the CDR3 is TGCAGCGTTGATACGGGTACGGGATCGAGCGAGCAGTACTTC. Translation gives CSVDTGTGSSEQYF.

The V gene is TRBV5-1, the J gene TRBJ2-1; 13 bases align to TRBD2. The V gene end was trimmed by 4 bases and the J gene end by 10 bases; junction bases not matched to a gene: 8. In germline, CDR1 is SGHRS, CDR2 YFSETQ. This CDR3 region has 15 residues. CDR3 coding DNA: TGCGCCAGCAGCGCGACTAGCGGGAGGTCAGAAGAGCAGTTCTTC. Amino acid sequence: CASSATSGRSEEQFF.

The chain uses TRBV2 and TRBJ1-2; maybe TRBD1 (6 bases). V lost 9 bases and J lost 2, with 16 bases in between. CDR3 length: 14 residues. The germline V gene has CDR1 SNHLY and CDR2 FYNNEI. The CDR3 DNA sequence: TGTGCCAGTACCGGGACACCGACGAACTATGGCTACACCTTC. Translating gives CASTGTPTNYGYTF.

A single count supports this clone. V is TRBV11-3 and J is TRBJ2-7; TRBD1 might be the D (5 bases). This CDR3 is built from 13 residues. Trimming took off 5 bases at V and 9 bases at J, with 17 bases between the two ends. The V gene's germline CDR1 is SGHNT and CDR2 YENEEA. The CDR3 here is CASSTAGRLRQYF. For the CDR3, the DNA is TGTGCCAGCAGCACAGCAGGGCGCCTGCGGCAGTACTTC.

V is TRBV9 and J is TRBJ1-2; 9 nucleotides match TRBD1. V lost 0 bases, J lost 8 bases, and 14 bases stayed unmatched. Germline loops: CDR1 SGDLS, CDR2 YYNGEE. The CDR3 is made up of 17 amino acids. The CDR3 sequence: CASSVDPLWGQGGGYTF. The CDR3 nucleotides are TGTGCCAGCAGCGTAGACCCCCTTTGGGGACAGGGAGGCGGCTACACCTTC. Based on the CDR3 plus reference TRBV9 and TRBJ1-2, the full variable domain is DSGVTQTPKHLITATGQRVTLRCSPRSGDLSVYWYQQSLDQGLQFLIQYYNGEERAKGNILERFSAQQFPDLHSELNLSSLELGDSALYFCASSVDPLWGQGGGYTFGSGTRLTVV.